This T cell receptor beta chain is drawn from a study of TIL therapy for anti-PD-1-resistant metastatic lung cancer. Looking at the study overall: Median tumor mutation burden was more than 1.4 mutations per megabase.

CDR1 and CDR2 from the germline V gene are MNHNY and SVGAGI (reference sequence). CDR3 length equals 17 residues. V shed 5 bases, J shed 2 bases, and the junction held 13 bases outside the gene matches. The immunoSEQ assay was v3. Only in-frame clones appear in the TCRdb table, and some are missing; sequencing was by immunoSEQ multiplex PCR. The table records some 90,000 clones, 65% of them present only once. Time point specified: pre-treatment sample, taken before nivolumab and TIL therapy. Most excised metastases sampled were pleural nodules or supraclavicular lymph nodes. The specimen was tumor tissue, collected at baseline. The V call is TRBV6-6, the J call TRBJ1-2; 8 bases are shared with TRBD1. This sequence originates from a person aged 30 to 80 with non-small cell lung cancer. In DNA, the CDR3 is TGTGCCAGCAGTCGAAATTACGGACAGGGCCCAAACTATGGCTACACCTTC. It codes for CASSRNYGQGPNYGYTF.